The present entry profiles one TCR beta chain with its context. Antigen: not known. Time point: blood 4 weeks post-SBRT, at nephrectomy. Treatment denoted: 15 Gy SBRT to primary tumor, nephrectomy 4 weeks later. Nephrectomy followed 15 Gy stereotactic body radiation by 4 weeks. This renal cell carcinoma was of the clear cell type. The data were obtained in a study of radiation and T cells in renal cell carcinoma. Measured with immunoSEQ multiplex PCR; TCRdb has only the in-frame clones, and not every one. The top ten clones hold about 5.8% of a sample with some 78,000 clones, 80% to 90% of them seen once. With 5 bases removed from V and 5 bases from J, the gap between germline ends came to 13 bases. This CDR3 is built from 14 residues. CDR1 is SGHRS, CDR2 YFSETQ, per germline. General observations from the study: From baseline, blood top tumor clonotypes peaked at 2 weeks post-radiation.

The source of this sequence is a woman aged 65 to 85 with renal cell carcinoma. The sample consisted of blood, taken from a patient whose treatment included radiotherapy and nephrectomy. The V call is TRBV5-1, the J call TRBJ2-2, with a possible D match to TRBD2 (6 bases). The CDR3 coding sequence is TGCGCCAGCAGACCGGAGGGTCTAACCGGGGAGCTGTTTTTT. Translated, it gives CASRPEGLTGELFF.